This TCR beta chain was sequenced in a study of cytomegalovirus exposure and HLA in healthy donors. In the PCR, 60 Vbeta and 13 Jbeta primers were used. Repertoires were generated with immunoSEQ multiplex PCR, while TCRdb's copy carries only in-frame clones and drops some. The sample carries approximately 130,000 clones, over 75% recorded once. The CDR3 length is 11 residues. Germline CDR1 and CDR2: SQVTM and ANQGSEA. The J segment lost 8 bases and the V segment lost 8 bases, leaving 6 bases of the junction unmatched. This clonotype originated in a man aged 45-65 years in good health and CMV-seronegative. Sequencing was performed on PBMCs. This sequence joins TRBV29-1 and TRBJ1-3; 7 nucleotides align to TRBD1. The CDR3 bases are TGCAGCATACGGACAGGAGACACCATATATTTT. Protein product: CSIRTGDTIYF.